The 22 T cell receptor beta chains listed next were all sequenced from one sample in a study of regulatory T cells in long-lasting Graves disease. Relying on iRepertoire HTBI primers and Arm-PCR of CDR3 regions, the team built TCR beta libraries. From the multiplex PCR reads, TCRdb called clonotypes with MiXCR, one entry per CDR3 protein. The sample includes 430,000 or so distinct CDR3 sequences, under 25% of them seen just once. The sample's time point: persistent/refractory GD, antithyroid drugs over 5 years with positive TRAb. From PBMCs, RNA was extracted and then used to make the TCR library. Sequenced material: peripheral blood mononuclear cells (PBMCs), taken when the disease was refractory, from a patient treated with antithyroid drugs. These receptors were obtained from a female donor with Graves disease.

This clonotype appeared a few times. V and J are TRBV20-1 and TRBJ2-2; 7 bases map to TRBD1. The CDR3 runs 14 residues. V lost 2 bases to trimming and J lost 7 bases; unmatched junction nucleotides: 7. The germline V gene has CDR1 DFQATT and CDR2 SNEGSKA (reference sequence). The CDR3: CSARKGTDSGELFF. For the CDR3, the DNA is TGCAGTGCTAGAAAGGGGACAGATAGCGGGGAGCTGTTTTTT.

Ten or more counts support this clonotype. The rearrangement joins TRBV28 to TRBJ1-4; no reliable D call. CDR1 MDHEN and CDR2 SYDVKM come from the germline V gene. The CDR3 length is 14 residues. V gave up 2 bases and J gave up 6 bases, with 10 bases separating them. The CDR3: CASSLGSYYEKLFF. The CDR3, as DNA: TGTGCCAGCAGTTTAGGGAGTTACTATGAAAAACTGTTTTTT.

The V and J genes are TRBV28 and TRBJ1-2, with 10 bases matching TRBD1. Trimming at V came to 3 bases and at J to 6 bases, leaving 4 bases not matched to a gene. CDR1 and CDR2 from the germline V gene are MDHEN and SYDVKM. This CDR3 has 14 residues. This chain's CDR3 is CASSFMTGGNGYTF. Written as DNA, the CDR3 is TGTGCCAGCAGTTTTATGACAGGGGGCAATGGCTACACCTTC.

This clonotype was found many times. The CDR3 nucleotides read TGTGCCAGCAACACTCCCACTGAAGCTTTCTTT. It yields the protein CASNTPTEAFF. This chain uses TRBV28 with TRBJ1-1; D gene uncertain. In germline, CDR1 is MDHEN, CDR2 SYDVKM. V was clipped by 7 bases and J by 4 bases, with 7 bases between them. This CDR3 has 11 amino acids.

This clonotype was seen repeatedly, ten times or more. The genes are TRBV2 and TRBJ2-5; no reliable D call. Between the trimmed V and J ends, which lost 7 bases and 5 bases, there was a span of 17 bases. The CDR3 totals 14 residues. Germline V lookup: CDR1 SNHLY, CDR2 FYNNEI. CDR3 in DNA: TGTGCCAGCACCCCCGACTCACCGGGCGAGACCCAGTACTTC. This encodes CASTPDSPGETQYF. Complete variable domain (other parts from reference TRBV2 and TRBJ2-5): EPEVTQTPSHQVTQMGQEVILRCVPISNHLYFYWYRQILGQKVEFLVSFYNNEISEKSEIFDDQFSVERPDGSNFTLKIRSTKLEDSAMYFCASTPDSPGETQYFGPGTRLLVL.

This clonotype was detected ten times or more. The chain carries TRBV7-3 and TRBJ1-1; no clear D gene. V dropped 7 bases and J dropped 1 base, with 13 bases sitting between them. The CDR3 is 14 amino acids. Germline CDR1 is SGHTA and CDR2 is FQGTGA. The CDR3 nucleotides read TGTGCCAGCAAAGTTAGACACGAGAACACTGAAGCTTTCTTT. Its protein product is CASKVRHENTEAFF.

The table lists this clonotype with many counts. The rearrangement joins TRBV28 to TRBJ1-5; D uncertain. The CDR3 is 14 amino acids. Germline CDR1 is MDHEN and CDR2 is SYDVKM. Trimming left V 4 bases short and J 6 bases short, with 13 bases between. The CDR3 DNA reads as TGTGCCAGCAGTTCCCCGTCAATTGGTCAGCCCCAGCATTTT. This encodes CASSSPSIGQPQHF.

The V and J genes are TRBV5-1 and TRBJ2-5; D is uncertain. The CDR3 extends over 12 amino acids. Germline CDR1 and CDR2: SGHRS and YFSETQ. Trimming left V 0 bases short and J 5 bases short, with 5 bases between. This CDR3 reads CASSLEQETQYF. The CDR3 bases are TGCGCCAGCAGCTTGGAGCAGGAGACCCAGTACTTC.

This clonotype showed up just a few times. The chain joins TRBV9 to TRBJ2-2, with TRBD2 identical over 9 bases. Germline V gene data show CDR1 as SGDLS and CDR2 as YYNGEE. The CDR3 loop spans 17 amino acids. The ends lost 0 bases at V and 2 bases at J; junction bases unmatched: 5. In DNA, the CDR3 is TGTGCCAGCAGCGTAGTCGGGCTAGCGGGAAACACCGGGGAGCTGTTTTTT. It specifies CASSVVGLAGNTGELFF.

This clonotype was observed a few times. The V gene is TRBV7-8, the J gene TRBJ2-7, with D possibly matching TRBD1 (9 bases). CDR1 and CDR2 (germline): SGHVS, FQNEAQ. V lost 5 bases and J 6 bases, leaving 20 bases between the germline ends. This CDR3 has 15 amino acids. The CDR3 sequence is CASSPGGTGTSEQYF. The DNA for the CDR3 is TGTGCCAGCAGCCCGGGGGGGACAGGGACCTCCGAGCAGTACTTC.

There are many counts of this clonotype. The chain's CDR3 is CASSRTLQETQYF. CDR3 bases: TGTGCCAGCTCGCGGACGTTACAAGAGACCCAGTACTTC. The chain carries TRBV18 and TRBJ2-5; no clear D. CDR3 size: 13 residues. Germline V gives CDR1 KGHSH, CDR2 LQKENI. V lost 6 bases, J lost 2 bases, and 10 bases lay in between.

This clonotype was seen a few times. As DNA, the CDR3 is TGTGCCAGCAGCTTAGAGGTCTTTAGGGGGACCCAGTACTTC. The encoded protein is CASSLEVFRGTQYF. This sequence joins TRBV7-6 and TRBJ2-5; possibly TRBD1 for D (5 bases). The CDR3 consists of 14 residues. Germline values: CDR1 SGHVS, CDR2 FNYEAQ. V was clipped by 1 base and J by 7 bases, with 13 bases between them.

This clonotype has a count of ten or more. The V gene is TRBV7-2, the J gene TRBJ2-4; 7 bases match TRBD2. J gave up 4 bases and V 1 base, and 4 bases lay outside the gene matches. The CDR3 totals 15 residues. In germline, CDR1 is SGHTA, CDR2 FQGNSA. The CDR3 loop reads CASSLGAGQKNIQYF. DNA of the CDR3: TGTGCCAGCAGCTTAGGAGCGGGGCAAAAAAACATTCAGTACTTC.

This clonotype was detected only a few times. The rearrangement uses TRBV29-1 and TRBJ1-5; D possibly corresponds to TRBD1 (6 bases). Germline V lookup: CDR1 SQVTM, CDR2 ANQGSEA. CDR3 length: 13 residues. Trimming stripped 7 bases from V and 3 bases from J, with 13 bases between. The CDR3: CSASGGDNQPQHF. CDR3 coding DNA: TGCAGCGCCTCCGGGGGCGACAATCAGCCCCAGCATTTT.

This clonotype was counted many times. The rearrangement joins TRBV19 to TRBJ1-5; 7 bases are shared with TRBD1. The CDR3 loop spans 15 amino acids. J gave up 0 bases and V 1 base, and 0 bases lay outside the gene matches. Germline V gene sequence: CDR1 LNHDA, CDR2 SQIVND (reference sequence). CDR3 in amino acids: CASSIGDSSNQPQHF. The CDR3 bases are TGTGCCAGTAGTATAGGGGACAGTAGCAATCAGCCCCAGCATTTT.

Details on this clonotype: A much larger clone differs from this one at a single base, so this may be a read error. The rearrangement links TRBV27 to TRBJ2-2; 7 bases are shared with TRBD1. In germline, CDR1 is MNHEY, CDR2 SMNVEV (reference sequence). The CDR3 consists of 14 residues. V dropped 5 bases and J dropped 3; count of bases not matched to a gene: 3. CDR3 DNA: TGTGCCAGCAGTCCGACAGGGTACACCGGGGAGCTGTTTTTT. Translation gives CASSPTGYTGELFF.

With regard to this clonotype: This may stem from a read error, because a much larger clone lies one nucleotide away. V gene TRBV27 combines with J gene TRBJ2-7; D not certain. There are 15 residues in the CDR3. Germline V gene lookup returns CDR1 MNHEY and CDR2 SMNVEV (reference sequence). CDR3 region: CASSPTSDPSFEQYF. Here the CDR3 DNA reads TGTGCCAGCAGTCCGACCTCCGATCCATCCTTCGAGCAGTACTTC.

This clonotype came up a few times. The chain has TRBV20-1 and TRBJ2-7, with D unclear. The CDR3 has 12 residues. V was shortened by 4 bases and J by 1 base, with 8 bases between the two germline ends. In germline, CDR1 is DFQATT, CDR2 SNEGSKA (reference sequence). The CDR3 loop is CSATQPSYEQYF. The CDR3 bases are TGCAGTGCTACCCAGCCTTCCTACGAGCAGTACTTC.

This clonotype was seen only a few times. This rearrangement joins TRBV28 to TRBJ2-3; a possible D gene is TRBD1 (6 bases). Germline CDR1 and CDR2: MDHEN and SYDVKM. The germline V and J ends were trimmed by 2 bases and 0 bases, with 12 bases remaining between them. The CDR3 has 16 amino acids. CDR3 loop: CASSLGGLSSTDTQYF. The CDR3 DNA reads as TGTGCCAGCAGTTTAGGGGGCTTATCTAGCACAGATACGCAGTATTTT.

This clonotype was observed at least ten times. CDR3 residues: CASSEETGGSYEQYF. The CDR3, as DNA: TGTGCCAGCAGTGAAGAAACAGGGGGCTCCTACGAGCAGTACTTC. The J gene is TRBJ2-7, the V gene TRBV6-1, with 8 bases matching TRBD1. Germline lookup yields CDR1 MNHNS and CDR2 SASEGT. This CDR3 region has 15 residues. The V segment lost 1 base and the J segment 0 bases; nucleotides outside the gene matches: 2.

This clonotype has at least ten counts. CDR3 nucleotide sequence: TGTGCCAGCACGTGGGGTCAATGGGGCCTCCGGGGCGAGCAGTACTTC. Its translation: CASTWGQWGLRGEQYF. The chain joins TRBV12-3 or TRBV12-4 to TRBJ2-7, with D tentatively TRBD1 or TRBD2 (5 bases each). This CDR3 contains 16 residues. The ends were cut back, 7 bases at V and 6 bases at J, with 25 bases in the middle.

V usage is TRBV20-1 and J usage is TRBJ1-2; D is perhaps TRBD1 (5 bases). V gave up 5 bases and J gave up 4 bases, with 17 bases separating them. The CDR3 spans 14 residues. Germline CDR1 DFQATT, CDR2 SNEGSKA (reference sequence). The CDR3 DNA sequence: TGCAGTGCTCAAACCCGGGACTTAAGCTATGGCTACACCTTC. Translation gives CSAQTRDLSYGYTF.